The 23 T cell receptor beta chains reported below all come from one sample, sequenced in a study of CD8+ T cells in alopecia areata. The authors extracted RNA and reverse transcribed it into cDNA as the sequencing template. Here immunoSEQ multiplex PCR was the method, and the copy in TCRdb shows in-frame clones only, minus some. Among 150,000 to 200,000 clones listed, 59% were seen once. The specimen comprised CD4+ T cells sorted from blood, sampled at week 0. The receptors shown here come from a human donor with alopecia areata.

The table lists this clone with a few counts. This chain connects TRBV5-1 to TRBJ2-7; D may be TRBD1 or TRBD2 (5 bases each). Germline-derived CDR1 and CDR2 are SGHRS and YFSETQ. Trimming shortened V by 0 bases and J by 0 bases, and 7 bases separated the two germline ends. CDR3 length equals 14 residues. The CDR3 loop reads CASSLGDGSYEQYF. DNA of the CDR3: TGCGCCAGCAGCTTGGGGGACGGCTCCTACGAGCAGTACTTC.

The chain recombines TRBV2 with TRBJ2-3; 10 nucleotides align to TRBD2. Germline trimming cut 6 bases from V and 1 base from J; bases unmatched to any gene: 7. CDR3 length equals 16 residues. Germline CDR1 SNHLY, CDR2 FYNNEI. The CDR3 is CASSRSGGGRTDTQYF. CDR3 nucleotide sequence: TGTGCCAGCAGCCGCAGCGGGGGGGGCCGCACAGATACGCAGTATTTT.

The gene calls are TRBV14 and TRBJ1-6; D gene ambiguous. V lost 1 base and J lost 7, with 8 bases in between. The CDR3 has 14 residues. The germline gives CDR1 SGHDN, CDR2 FVKESK. CDR3 residues: CASSQVWKNSPLHF. In DNA, the CDR3 is TGTGCCAGCAGCCAAGTCTGGAAGAATTCACCCCTCCACTTT.

This clone was seen more than once but under ten times. The J gene is TRBJ2-6, the V gene TRBV30, with D possibly matching TRBD1 (5 bases). Germline assignment: CDR1 GTSNPN and CDR2 SVGIG (reference sequence). This CDR3 is built from 16 residues. V lost 5 bases, J lost 0 bases, and 14 bases lay in between. The CDR3 protein is CAWGIRGLSGANVLTF. Here the CDR3 DNA reads TGTGCCTGGGGAATAAGGGGCCTCTCTGGGGCCAACGTCCTGACTTTC.

The J gene is TRBJ1-1, the V gene TRBV9; 7 bases are a match to TRBD1. The V gene end was trimmed by 4 bases and the J gene end by 2 bases; junction bases not matched to a gene: 8. There are 15 residues in the CDR3. From germline, CDR1 is SGDLS and CDR2 YYNGEE. CDR3 DNA sequence: TGTGCCAGCAGCCCCCGCAGGGGGGACAACACTGAAGCTTTCTTT. It is translated as CASSPRRGDNTEAFF.

The rearrangement links TRBV4-1 to TRBJ2-3; D remains ambiguous. Trimming pared 1 base from V and 5 bases from J, leaving 7 bases between. This CDR3 has 13 residues. Germline-derived CDR1 and CDR2 are MGHRA and YSYEKL. The CDR3, as DNA: TGCGCCAGCAGCCAAGTTTTTGTAGATACGCAGTATTTT. Protein: CASSQVFVDTQYF.

V gene TRBV2 combines with J gene TRBJ2-3; D is ambiguous. V was pared by 7 bases and J by 0 bases, with 8 bases between. Per the germline V gene, CDR1 is SNHLY and CDR2 is FYNNEI. The CDR3 has 13 amino acids. The CDR3 loop is CASKADSTDTQYF. DNA of the CDR3: TGTGCCAGCAAGGCCGATAGCACAGATACGCAGTATTTT. Together with reference TRBV2 and TRBJ2-3, the CDR3 gives the full variable domain: EPEVTQTPSHQVTQMGQEVILRCVPISNHLYFYWYRQILGQKVEFLVSFYNNEISEKSEIFDDQFSVERPDGSNFTLKIRSTKLEDSAMYFCASKADSTDTQYFGPGTRLTVL.

This clone was recorded once. The V call is TRBV27, the J call TRBJ1-5; D might be TRBD1 (6 bases). The CDR3 consists of 15 residues. V shed 2 bases and J shed 3 bases, with 11 bases lying between them. Germline V gene sequence: CDR1 MNHEY, CDR2 SMNVEV (reference sequence). DNA of the CDR3: TGTGCCAGCAGTTTACGGCAGGGGTACAATCAGCCCCAGCATTTT. Amino acid sequence: CASSLRQGYNQPQHF.

The rearrangement links TRBV7-8 to TRBJ1-2; 7 nucleotides line up with TRBD1. Losses at the gene ends were 3 bases for V and 4 bases for J; bases not matched to a gene: 8. CDR1 is SGHVS and CDR2 is FQNEAQ in the germline V gene. The CDR3 runs to 15 residues. CDR3 nucleotide sequence: TGTGCCAGCAGCTTCAGTACAGGGGAAGGCTATGGCTACACCTTC. Residues: CASSFSTGEGYGYTF.

This chain uses TRBV4-1 with TRBJ2-3; 10 bases are a match to TRBD1. Germline lookup yields CDR1 MGHRA and CDR2 YSYEKL. With 6 bases clipped from V and 6 bases from J, the junction kept 3 bases outside the gene matches. The CDR3 consists of 13 residues. CDR3 sequence reads: CASSDRGRDTQYF. As DNA, the CDR3 is TGCGCCAGCAGTGACAGGGGGCGGGATACGCAGTATTTT.

The chain links TRBV29-1 to TRBJ2-5, with D hard to call. Germline-derived CDR1 and CDR2 are SQVTM and ANQGSEA. V was shortened by 3 bases and J by 4 bases, with 12 bases between the two germline ends. The CDR3 is 13 amino acids. In nucleotides, the CDR3 is TGCAGCGTTGAGGTGGGCCGCCGAGAGACCCAGTACTTC. Protein sequence: CSVEVGRRETQYF. Combining the CDR3 with reference TRBV29-1 and TRBJ2-5 gives the whole variable domain SAVISQKPSRDICQRGTSLTIQCQVDSQVTMMFWYRQQPGQSLTLIATANQGSEATYESGFVIDKFPISRPNLTFSTLTVSNMSPEDSSIYLCSVEVGRRETQYFGPGTRLLVL.

This clone has more than one count but fewer than ten. The chain couples TRBV5-1 to TRBJ2-3; possible D gene TRBD2, 6 bases. Germline lookup yields CDR1 SGHRS and CDR2 YFSETQ. This CDR3 has 15 residues. V was cut by 4 bases and J by 3 bases, with 15 bases left in between. CDR3 DNA sequence: TGCGCCAGCAGCGTGGGAGGAGGGAAGACAGATACGCAGTATTTT. Translating it yields CASSVGGGKTDTQYF. Full variable domain (missing parts from reference TRBV5-1 and TRBJ2-3): KAGVTQTPRYLIKTRGQQVTLSCSPISGHRSVSWYQQTPGQGLQFLFEYFSETQRNKGNFPGRFSGRQFSNSRSEMNVSTLELGDSALYLCASSVGGGKTDTQYFGPGTRLTVL.

This clone showed up just once. J is TRBJ1-1 and V is TRBV30; D gene ambiguous. Germline assignment: CDR1 GTSNPN and CDR2 SVGIG (reference sequence). Trimming took off 2 bases at V and 0 bases at J, with 13 bases between the two ends. The length of the CDR3 is 15 residues. CDR3 loop: CAWSRLPPMNTEAFF. CDR3 coding DNA: TGTGCCTGGAGTAGGCTGCCCCCTATGAACACTGAAGCTTTCTTT.

V usage is TRBV4-2 and J usage is TRBJ2-7; no clear D gene. V lost 0 bases to trimming and J lost 1 base, with 7 bases between them. This CDR3 region has 14 residues. CDR1 LGHNA and CDR2 YNFKEQ come from the germline V gene. CDR3 sequence: CASSQDRLSYEQYF. CDR3 bases: TGTGCCAGCAGCCAAGACCGATTATCCTACGAGCAGTACTTC.

V gene TRBV29-1 combines with J gene TRBJ1-2, with unresolved D. CDR1 is SQVTM and CDR2 is ANQGSEA in the germline V gene. V was cut by 4 bases and J by 5 bases, with 11 bases left in between. The CDR3 totals 12 residues. CDR3 DNA sequence: TGCAGCGTTGGGGGTAACAGATATGGCTACACCTTC. It translates to CSVGGNRYGYTF.

The sample holds a few counts of this clone. The chain joins TRBV2 to TRBJ1-1; D gene uncertain. This CDR3 contains 11 residues. Germline values: CDR1 SNHLY, CDR2 FYNNEI. V dropped 7 bases and J dropped 11 bases, with 14 bases sitting between them. In DNA, the CDR3 is TGTGCCAGCAACGGCGGTAGGACGGCTTTCTTT. Its translation is CASNGGRTAFF.

The chain joins TRBV7-2 to TRBJ2-7, with 11 bases fitting TRBD1. The CDR3 contains 16 residues. The germline V gene has CDR1 SGHTA and CDR2 FQGNSA. The V gene end was trimmed by 5 bases and the J gene end by 3 bases; junction bases not matched to a gene: 9. CDR3 sequence: CASSLGIGTGGYEQYF. The CDR3 DNA reads TGTGCCAGCAGCCTAGGTATTGGGACAGGGGGCTACGAGCAGTACTTC. Based on the CDR3 plus reference TRBV7-2 and TRBJ2-7, the full variable domain is GAGVSQSPSNKVTEKGKDVELRCDPISGHTALYWYRQSLGQGLEFLIYFQGNSAPDKSGLPSDRFSAERTGGSVSTLTIQRTQQEDSAVYLCASSLGIGTGGYEQYFGPGTRLTVT.

This clone was counted only a few times. This rearrangement joins TRBV4-1 to TRBJ1-5; unclear D gene. The CDR3 contains 13 residues. V lost 0 bases to trimming and J lost 4 bases, with 4 bases between them. Germline assignment: CDR1 MGHRA and CDR2 YSYEKL. The CDR3 is CASSQDGNQPQHF. The CDR3 coding sequence is TGCGCCAGCAGCCAAGATGGGAATCAGCCCCAGCATTTT.

The V gene is TRBV30, the J gene TRBJ1-2; no definite D call. The V gene lost 0 bases and the J gene lost 4 bases, with 9 bases spanning the gap. From germline, CDR1 is GTSNPN and CDR2 SVGIG (reference sequence). The CDR3 has 13 amino acids. The CDR3 region is CAWSVTSFYGYTF. In DNA form, the CDR3 reads TGTGCCTGGAGTGTAACCAGTTTCTATGGCTACACCTTC. The entire variable domain, with the rest obtained from reference TRBV30 and TRBJ1-2, is as follows: SQTIHQWPATLVQPVGSPLSLECTVEGTSNPNLYWYRQAAGRGLQLLFYSVGIGQISSEVPQNLSASRPQDRQFILSSKKLLLSDSGFYLCAWSVTSFYGYTFGSGTRLTVV.

The V gene is TRBV11-2, the J gene TRBJ1-6, with TRBD1 identical over 8 bases. This CDR3 spans 16 amino acids. Germline trimming cut 6 bases from V and 5 bases from J; bases unmatched to any gene: 9. Germline V gene lookup returns CDR1 SGHAT and CDR2 FQNNGV. DNA of the CDR3: TGTGCCAGCAGGGGGGTCGGGACAGGCGATAATTCACCCCTCCACTTT. Its translation is CASRGVGTGDNSPLHF.

The CDR3 DNA sequence: TGTGCCAGCAGTGATTTTTCCGTAGGGTTTCAGCCCCAGCATTTT. Translation: CASSDFSVGFQPQHF. The chain carries TRBV6-1 and TRBJ1-5, with no clear D. The CDR3 runs to 15 residues. Trimming cost V 3 bases and J 6 bases, with 15 bases left between them. CDR1 and CDR2 from the germline V gene are MNHNS and SASEGT.

This chain joins TRBV25-1 and TRBJ2-3; TRBD2 is a possible D gene (6 bases). Germline CDR1 and CDR2: MGHDK and SYGVNS. Between the trimmed V and J ends, which lost 4 bases and 12 bases, there was a span of 20 bases. The CDR3 consists of 14 residues. The CDR3 DNA follows: TGTGCCAGCAGTGTCTCCCTAGCGCCCGGGGATCAGTATTTT. Encoded protein: CASSVSLAPGDQYF.

The chain is built from TRBV29-1 and TRBJ1-3, with D hard to call. V dropped 6 bases and J dropped 0 bases, with 9 bases sitting between them. The CDR3 covers 13 residues. Germline lookup yields CDR1 SQVTM and CDR2 ANQGSEA. CDR3: CSVQEGSGNTIYF. As DNA, the CDR3 is TGCAGCGTCCAGGAGGGCTCTGGAAACACCATATATTTT.